Listed below are T cell receptor beta chains from one sample, sequenced in a study of identifying expanded T cells in peripheral blood. Sequenced by immunoSEQ multiplex PCR; TCRdb stores in-frame clones only, minus some. The repertoire holds 100,000 to 150,000 clones, approximately 86% seen once, with 8.4% in the top ten. Sequenced input: blood. The receptors stem from a person aged 18 to 75 in good health. Both conserved end residues are part of each CDR3. The D gene is left open where the match is weak. Clone size, where shown, is once, few, many, or a class for clones that have expanded.

J gene	clone size	V gene	D gene	CDR3 DNA	CDR3 protein
TRBJ1-1	.	TRBV7-2	TRBD1	TGTGCCAGCACTTTAGTAGGGGGCGACACTGAAGCTTTCTTT	CASTLVGGDTEAFF
TRBJ2-5	.	TRBV6-1	TRBD1	TGTGCCAGCAGTGGGGGACAGGGGGTAGCTTGGACCCAGTACTTC	CASSGGQGVAWTQYF
TRBJ1-5	.	TRBV30	.	TGTGCCTGGAGTGTACGAGGGACCGGGCAGCCCCAGCATTTT	CAWSVRGTGQPQHF
TRBJ1-5	.	TRBV6-6	.	TGTGCCAGCAATACAGGCGAACCCAATCAGCCCCAGCATTTT	CASNTGEPNQPQHF
TRBJ1-2	once	TRBV9	TRBD1	TGTGCCAGCAGCCCCCCGACAGGGAACTATGGCTACACCTTC	CASSPPTGNYGYTF
TRBJ1-5	.	TRBV7-7	.	TGTGCCAGCAGCTCTGGGGGGCTGTATAGCAATCAGCCCCAGCATTTT	CASSSGGLYSNQPQHF
TRBJ2-7	.	TRBV28	.	TGTGCCAGCAGTGCTCCCGACGGGGATGGGGCTCTCGAGCAGTACTTC	CASSAPDGDGALEQYF
TRBJ1-6	.	TRBV5-6	.	TGTGCCAGCAGCTTGGTGGGGGCAGGGGCAATTAATTCACCCCTCCACTTT	CASSLVGAGAINSPLHF
TRBJ2-7	.	TRBV9	.	TGTGCCAGCAGCGTAGACACGGGCTCCTACGAGCAGTACTTC	CASSVDTGSYEQYF
TRBJ2-1	.	TRBV19	TRBD1	TGTGCCAGTAGGACTGGGACAGGGGGCTTTAATGAGCAGTTCTTC	CASRTGTGGFNEQFF
TRBJ2-3	.	TRBV2	TRBD1	TGTGCCACCGGGACAGGGATGACAGATACGCAGTATTTT	CATGTGMTDTQYF
TRBJ1-2	.	TRBV7-2	.	TGTGCCAGCACGCTGGGGGATCAGATGGGAGGCTACACCTTC	CASTLGDQMGGYTF
TRBJ1-2	once	TRBV7-2	.	TGTGCCAGCAGCTTAGAGGTCGGGAACTATGGCTACACCTTC	CASSLEVGNYGYTF
TRBJ2-5	.	TRBV11-2	.	TGTGCCAGCAGCTCCTTGTGGGGAGTTGAGACCCAGTACTTC	CASSSLWGVETQYF
TRBJ2-1	.	TRBV19	.	TGTGCCAGTATTCCATCGGGTACAGCGAAAAATGAGCAGTTCTTC	CASIPSGTAKNEQFF
TRBJ2-1	.	TRBV28	.	TGTGCCAGCAGTTTAGGGCGGTACAATGAGCAGTTCTTC	CASSLGRYNEQFF
TRBJ2-3	.	TRBV28	.	TGTGCCAGCAGTTTATACGGGGCAGGCTCTGCAGATACGCAGTATTTT	CASSLYGAGSADTQYF
TRBJ1-4	.	TRBV7-9	.	TGTGCCAGCAGCTTAGTGGGCTACAGGGTCGGAGAAAAACTGTTTTTT	CASSLVGYRVGEKLFF
TRBJ2-3	once	TRBV27	TRBD1	TGTGCCAGCAGCTACGGGACAGGGGTTCCAGATACGCAGTATTTT	CASSYGTGVPDTQYF
TRBJ1-2	.	TRBV6-6	.	TGTGCCAGCAAGAGTACTAACTATGGCTACACCTTC	CASKSTNYGYTF
TRBJ2-5	.	TRBV11-2	TRBD2	TGTGCCAGCAGCTCAACGCTAGCGGGGAAACGGGAGACCCAGTACTTC	CASSSTLAGKRETQYF
TRBJ1-2	few	TRBV2	.	TGTGCCAGCAGTGTTTCGGCGGAGAACTATGGCTACACCTTC	CASSVSAENYGYTF
TRBJ1-4	.	TRBV4-3	TRBD1	TGCGCCAGCAGCCAAGCAGGGGGAGGAAAACTGTTTTTT	CASSQAGGGKLFF